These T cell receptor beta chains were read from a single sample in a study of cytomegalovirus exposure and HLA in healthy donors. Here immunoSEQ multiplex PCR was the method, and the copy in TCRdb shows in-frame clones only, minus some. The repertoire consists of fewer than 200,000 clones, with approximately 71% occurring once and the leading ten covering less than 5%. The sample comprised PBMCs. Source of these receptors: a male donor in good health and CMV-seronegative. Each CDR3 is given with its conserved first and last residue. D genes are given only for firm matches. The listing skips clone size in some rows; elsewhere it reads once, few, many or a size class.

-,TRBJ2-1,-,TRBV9,TGTGCCAGCAGCGTAGGGCAGGAAACCTACAATGAGCAGTTCTTC,CASSVGQETYNEQFF
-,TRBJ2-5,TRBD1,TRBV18,TGTGCCAGTTTCCAGGGGGTCCAAGAGACCCAGTACTTC,CASFQGVQETQYF
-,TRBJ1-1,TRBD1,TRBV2,TGTGCCAGGAAGTTTGGGACAGGGGGCTCTGAAGCTTTCTTT,CARKFGTGGSEAFF
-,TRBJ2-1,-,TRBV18,TGTGCCAGCTCACCTCCCAGCCTAGATGAGCAGTTCTTC,CASSPPSLDEQFF
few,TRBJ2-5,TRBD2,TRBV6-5,TGTGCCAGCAGTTCAGAGCGGGGGACGGAGACCCAGTACTTC,CASSSERGTETQYF
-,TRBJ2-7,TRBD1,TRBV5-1,TGCGCCAGCAGCTTGGGAGGGGGCCCCCTCGGGTACGAGCAGTACTTC,CASSLGGGPLGYEQYF
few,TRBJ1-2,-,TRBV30,TGTGCACACACCCCGTCTAACTATGGCTACACCTTC,CAHTPSNYGYTF
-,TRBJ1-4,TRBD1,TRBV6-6,TGTGCCAGCAAAAGGGGGCCTAATGAAAAACTGTTTTTT,CASKRGPNEKLFF
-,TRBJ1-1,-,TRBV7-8,TGTGCCAGCAGCTTACAGGTTGGCACTGAAGCTTTCTTT,CASSLQVGTEAFF
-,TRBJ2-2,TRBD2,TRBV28,TGTGCCAGCAGTGGTAGCGGGAGAGGCACCGGGGAGCTGTTTTTT,CASSGSGRGTGELFF
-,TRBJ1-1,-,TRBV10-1,TGCGCCAGCAGTTACCTCGTTACAGGGAACACTGAAGCTTTCTTT,CASSYLVTGNTEAFF
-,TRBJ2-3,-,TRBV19,TGTGCCAGTAAGAGGTCAGATACGCAGTATTTT,CASKRSDTQYF
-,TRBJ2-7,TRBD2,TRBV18,TGTGCCAGCTCACCCGGGAGGGTCAGAAGCTCCTACGAGCAGTACTTC,CASSPGRVRSSYEQYF
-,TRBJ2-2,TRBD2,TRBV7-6,TGTGCCAGCAGACGGACTAGCCCGGGCGGGGAGCTGTTTTTT,CASRRTSPGGELFF
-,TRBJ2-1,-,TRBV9,TGTGCCAGCAGCGTATTAGGGAGCGACAATGAGCAGTTCTTC,CASSVLGSDNEQFF
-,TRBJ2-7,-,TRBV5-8,TGTGCCACCCAGAGGAGGTCCTACGAGCAGTACTTC,CATQRRSYEQYF